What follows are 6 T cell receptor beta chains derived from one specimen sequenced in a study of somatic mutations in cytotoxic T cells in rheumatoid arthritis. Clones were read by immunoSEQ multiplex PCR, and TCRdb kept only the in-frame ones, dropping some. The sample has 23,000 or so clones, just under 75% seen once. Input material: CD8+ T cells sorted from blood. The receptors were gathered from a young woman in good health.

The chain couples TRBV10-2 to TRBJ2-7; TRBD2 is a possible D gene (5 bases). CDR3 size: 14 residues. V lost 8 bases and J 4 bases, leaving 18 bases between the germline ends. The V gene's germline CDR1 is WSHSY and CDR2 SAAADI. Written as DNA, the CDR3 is TGCGCCAGCCTCCTCGAGGGAAGTTGGTACGAGCAGTACTTC. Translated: CASLLEGSWYEQYF.

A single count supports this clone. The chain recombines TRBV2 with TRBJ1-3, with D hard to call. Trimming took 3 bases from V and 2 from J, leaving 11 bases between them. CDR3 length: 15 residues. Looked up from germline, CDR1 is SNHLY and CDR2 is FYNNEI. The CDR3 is CASSDQDFTGNTIYF. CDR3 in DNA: TGTGCCAGCAGTGACCAAGATTTCACTGGAAACACCATATATTTT. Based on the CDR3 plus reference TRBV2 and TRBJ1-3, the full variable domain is EPEVTQTPSHQVTQMGQEVILRCVPISNHLYFYWYRQILGQKVEFLVSFYNNEISEKSEIFDDQFSVERPDGSNFTLKIRSTKLEDSAMYFCASSDQDFTGNTIYFGEGSWLTVV.

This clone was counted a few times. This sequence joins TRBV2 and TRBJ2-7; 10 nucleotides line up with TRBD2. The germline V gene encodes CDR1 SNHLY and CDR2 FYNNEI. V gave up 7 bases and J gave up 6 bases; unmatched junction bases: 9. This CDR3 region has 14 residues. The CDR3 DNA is TGTGCCAGCATCCAGCGGGGGGGCGGGTTCGAGCAGTACGTC. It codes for CASIQRGGGFEQYV.

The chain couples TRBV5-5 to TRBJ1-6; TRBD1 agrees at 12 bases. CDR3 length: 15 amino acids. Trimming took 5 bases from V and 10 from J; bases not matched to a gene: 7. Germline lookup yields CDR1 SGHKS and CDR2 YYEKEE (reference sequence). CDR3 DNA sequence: TGTGCCAGCAGTACCGGGACAGGGGGCATGTCACCCCTCCACTTT. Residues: CASSTGTGGMSPLHF.

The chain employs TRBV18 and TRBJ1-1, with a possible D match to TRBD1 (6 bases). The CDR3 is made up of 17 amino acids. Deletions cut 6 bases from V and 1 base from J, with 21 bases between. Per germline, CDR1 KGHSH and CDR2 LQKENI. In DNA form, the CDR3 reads TGTGCCAGCTCCTCACCAGGGGCAGGTTACCGGAACACTGAAGCTTTCTTT. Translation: CASSSPGAGYRNTEAFF.

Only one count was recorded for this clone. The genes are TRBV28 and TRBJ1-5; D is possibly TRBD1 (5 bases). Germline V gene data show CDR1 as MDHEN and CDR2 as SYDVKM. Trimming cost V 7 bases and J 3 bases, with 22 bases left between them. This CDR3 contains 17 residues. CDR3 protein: CASTNKVDKGHNQPQHF. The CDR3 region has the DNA TGTGCCAGCACCAATAAGGTGGACAAGGGCCACAATCAGCCCCAGCATTTT.